This T cell receptor (beta chain) was obtained from a study of blood T cell repertoires in COVID-19. Across the whole study: Samples came from the United States, Italy and Spain, spanning acute and convalescent COVID-19. The analysed material was cDNA or gDNA that came from T cells, B-cell-depleted T cells, or PBMCs.

Original analysis: Estimation of nucleated cell counts relied on the amplification of reference gene primers. Sequencing was performed with immunoSEQ multiplex PCR; in TCRdb, only in-frame clones are kept and a portion is missing. V and J calls and clone size are as listed in that table; D and trimming were resolved from the DNA. The top ten hold more than 7% of the sample, which has roughly 140,000 clones, about 80% seen once. Germline V gives CDR1 MNHEY, CDR2 SVGAGI. Trimming pared 4 bases from V and 3 bases from J, leaving 19 bases between. This CDR3 comprises 16 residues. The clonotype comes from a human donor in a cohort sampled during active COVID-19. The rearrangement uses TRBV6-5 and TRBJ2-7; tentatively, D is TRBD1 (6 bases). Sequencing input: peripheral blood. This CDR3 reads CASSLGPPGQNYEQYF. The CDR3 DNA sequence: TGTGCCAGCAGTTTAGGGCCCCCAGGACAGAACTACGAGCAGTACTTC.